This entry lists 24 T cell receptor beta chains sequenced from one sample in a study of blood T cell repertoires in COVID-19. Profiled with immunoSEQ multiplex PCR; TCRdb holds only in-frame clones, not every one. The sample has fewer than 200,000 clones; 85% to 90% are singletons. The sample was peripheral blood. These receptors all come from a middle-aged man who had recovered from COVID-19.

The chain uses TRBV7-8 and TRBJ1-5; 7 bases are shared with TRBD1. Germline trimming cut 0 bases from V and 2 bases from J; bases unmatched to any gene: 7. Germline V gene data show CDR1 as SGHVS and CDR2 as FQNEAQ. This CDR3 is 17 amino acids long. CDR3 nucleotide sequence: TGTGCCAGCAGCTTAGCGACAGGGCCTCGAGGCAATCAGCCCCAGCATTTT. Protein sequence: CASSLATGPRGNQPQHF.

V usage is TRBV5-5 and J usage is TRBJ1-2; weak D call: TRBD1 (6 bases). Germline V gene sequence: CDR1 SGHKS, CDR2 YYEKEE (reference sequence). This CDR3 has 15 residues. Trimming stripped 1 base from V and 1 base from J, with 11 bases between. As DNA, the CDR3 is TGTGCCAGCAGCTTGTTTTTGGACAGTAACTATGGCTACACCTTC. Amino acid sequence: CASSLFLDSNYGYTF.

CDR3 amino acids: CASSQDSSTDTQYF. CDR3 nucleotide sequence: TGTGCCAGCAGCCAGGATTCTAGCACAGATACGCAGTATTTT. This chain links TRBV2 with TRBJ2-3; unclear D gene. V lost 6 bases and J lost 0, with 10 bases in between. The CDR3 is 14 amino acids. Per the germline V gene, CDR1 is SNHLY and CDR2 is FYNNEI.

This clone has only one observation. The chain uses TRBV11-2 and TRBJ2-6; D ambiguous. The CDR3 has 16 residues. CDR1 and CDR2 from the germline V gene are SGHAT and FQNNGV. V gave up 3 bases and J gave up 2 bases, with 11 bases separating them. This CDR3 is CASSFSGRPGANVLTF. CDR3 in DNA: TGTGCCAGCAGCTTCTCGGGTCGCCCTGGGGCCAACGTCCTGACTTTC.

This chain connects TRBV5-1 to TRBJ2-1; 12 positions match TRBD2. The CDR3 extends over 17 amino acids. V trimming: 3 bases; J trimming: 0 bases; junction bases outside the gene matches: 4. Germline V gives CDR1 SGHRS, CDR2 YFSETQ. The CDR3 sequence: CASSWTSGISSYNEQFF. In nucleotides, the CDR3 is TGCGCCAGCAGCTGGACTAGCGGGATAAGCTCCTACAATGAGCAGTTCTTC.

This clone was seen more than once but under ten times. The chain has TRBV3-1 (or the pseudogene TRBV3-2) and TRBJ2-1; possibly TRBD2 for D (8 bases). CDR1 is LGHDT and CDR2 is YNNKEL in the germline V gene (reference sequence). This CDR3 has 15 residues. Trimming pared 4 bases from V and 7 bases from J, leaving 17 bases between. The CDR3 reads CASSPREGALNEQFF. The DNA of the CDR3 is TGTGCCAGCAGCCCCCGGGAGGGGGCATTGAATGAGCAGTTCTTC.

The chain links TRBV10-3 to TRBJ1-4, with 7 bases identical to TRBD1. The CDR3 spans 14 residues. From germline, CDR1 is ENHRY and CDR2 SYGVKD. Germline trimming cut 5 bases from V and 3 bases from J; bases unmatched to any gene: 3. The CDR3 spells CAISPDRANEKLFF. The DNA of the CDR3 is TGTGCCATCAGTCCAGACAGGGCTAATGAAAAACTGTTTTTT.

The chain couples TRBV11-2 to TRBJ2-7; 10 bases line up with TRBD2. The CDR3 spans 14 residues. The V gene's germline CDR1 is SGHAT and CDR2 FQNNGV. J was trimmed by 6 bases and V by 3 bases; bases with no gene match: 5. CDR3 nucleotide sequence: TGTGCCAGCAGCTTTTCTAGCGGGAGCTTCGAGCAGTACTTC. This translates into CASSFSSGSFEQYF.

The gene calls are TRBV11-2 and TRBJ2-2, with 11 positions matching TRBD2. CDR1 and CDR2 from the germline V gene are SGHAT and FQNNGV. With 2 bases clipped from V and 6 bases from J, the junction kept 5 bases outside the gene matches. CDR3 length equals 16 residues. The CDR3 spells CASSLTSGSFSGELFF. CDR3 sequence (DNA): TGTGCCAGCAGCTTAACTAGCGGGAGCTTCTCCGGGGAGCTGTTTTTT.

The DNA of the CDR3 is TGTGCCAGCAGCGTAGCTACTGGGGCGAGCTCCTATAATTCACCCCTCCACTTT. Translating it yields CASSVATGASSYNSPLHF. The genes are TRBV9 and TRBJ1-6; possibly TRBD1 for D (5 bases). Deletions cut 0 bases from V and 0 bases from J, with 13 bases between. Germline V CDR1 and CDR2: SGDLS, YYNGEE. The CDR3 loop spans 18 amino acids.

CDR3 nucleotides: TGTGCCAGCAGCCCCGACAGTTACGAGCAGTACTTC. It codes for CASSPDSYEQYF. This chain joins TRBV9 and TRBJ2-7; maybe TRBD1 (5 bases). Trimming left V 4 bases short and J 4 bases short, with 9 bases between. This CDR3 spans 12 amino acids. CDR1 and CDR2 from the germline V gene are SGDLS and YYNGEE.

J is TRBJ2-7 and V is TRBV7-3, with D perhaps matching TRBD1 (7 bases). V gave up 1 base and J gave up 4 bases, with 11 bases separating them. CDR3 size: 14 residues. Germline values: CDR1 SGHTA, CDR2 FQGTGA. In DNA form, the CDR3 reads TGTGCCAGCAGCTTAATACAGGGGAGGTACGAGCAGTACTTC. Translation: CASSLIQGRYEQYF.

J is TRBJ2-6 and V is TRBV5-1; TRBD1 is a possible D gene (5 bases). V lost 4 bases, J lost 0 bases, and 29 bases lay in between. The CDR3 is made up of 22 amino acids. Germline CDR1 SGHRS, CDR2 YFSETQ. CDR3 sequence reads: CASSRYPVQGSSPLSGANVLTF. The CDR3 nucleotides read TGCGCCAGCAGCAGATACCCCGTCCAGGGATCCTCCCCGCTCTCTGGGGCCAACGTCCTGACTTTC.

V usage is TRBV5-1 and J usage is TRBJ2-1; D gene unclear. Germline CDR1 and CDR2: SGHRS and YFSETQ. V was pared by 0 bases and J by 0 bases, with 4 bases between. This CDR3 contains 14 residues. DNA of the CDR3: TGCGCCAGCAGCTTGGGTAGCTCCTACAATGAGCAGTTCTTC. Encoded protein: CASSLGSSYNEQFF.

This clone appeared once. The chain employs TRBV7-6 and TRBJ1-1; 10 nucleotides match TRBD1. The CDR3 is made up of 17 amino acids. Per germline, CDR1 SGHVS and CDR2 FNYEAQ. Germline trimming cut 5 bases from V and 2 bases from J; bases unmatched to any gene: 11. DNA for the CDR3: TGTGCCAGCAGCCCGGGACAGGGGCGCGTGTTAAACACTGAAGCTTTCTTT. Protein: CASSPGQGRVLNTEAFF. Looking up the rest from reference TRBV7-6 and TRBJ1-1 gives the full variable domain: GAGVSQSPRYKVTKRGQDVALRCDPISGHVSLYWYRQALGQGPEFLTYFNYEAQQDKSGLPNDRFSAERPEGSISTLTIQRTEQRDSAMYRCASSPGQGRVLNTEAFFGQGTRLTVV.

The rearrangement links TRBV14 to TRBJ2-3; 7 bases match TRBD1. Germline V CDR1 and CDR2: SGHDN, FVKESK. With V trimmed by 1 base and J by 5 bases, 6 bases remained unmatched. The CDR3 loop spans 15 amino acids. The CDR3 protein is CASSQAGQPRDTQYF. CDR3 nucleotides: TGTGCCAGCAGCCAAGCGGGACAGCCAAGAGATACGCAGTATTTT.

V and J are TRBV9 and TRBJ1-2; D is uncertain. This CDR3 is built from 13 residues. The germline CDR1 and CDR2 sequences are SGDLS and YYNGEE. Trimming left V 0 bases short and J 8 bases short, with 11 bases between. The CDR3 here is CASSVDISGGYTF. The CDR3, as DNA: TGTGCCAGCAGCGTAGATATCAGCGGGGGCTACACCTTC.

The chain carries TRBV6-2 or TRBV6-3 and TRBJ2-1; TRBD2 matches 9 bases. With V trimmed by 3 bases and J by 1 base, 7 bases remained unmatched. CDR1 is MNHEY and CDR2 is SVGEGT in the germline V gene. This CDR3 region has 17 residues. CDR3 loop: CASSYPELAGSYNEQFF. The CDR3 DNA reads as TGTGCCAGCAGTTATCCGGAGCTAGCGGGATCCTACAATGAGCAGTTCTTC.

V is TRBV19 and J is TRBJ1-1, with 7 bases identical to TRBD1. CDR1 and CDR2 from the germline V gene are LNHDA and SQIVND (reference sequence). The CDR3 has 14 amino acids. V lost 4 bases, J lost 3 bases, and 5 bases stayed unmatched. The CDR3 is CASSTLTGYTEAFF. The CDR3 region has the DNA TGTGCCAGTAGTACCCTGACAGGGTACACTGAAGCTTTCTTT.

The V gene is TRBV28, the J gene TRBJ1-2, with D maybe TRBD1 (5 bases). Germline loops: CDR1 MDHEN, CDR2 SYDVKM. V lost 4 bases, J lost 3 bases, and 27 bases lay in between. The length of the CDR3 is 19 residues. The CDR3 DNA sequence: TGTGCCAGCAGTTACGAGCTTGGGGGAGGGGCGACGGGTGACTATGGCTACACCTTC. Protein: CASSYELGGGATGDYGYTF.

V gene TRBV5-1 combines with J gene TRBJ2-6; D is perhaps TRBD1 (7 bases). Per germline, CDR1 SGHRS and CDR2 YFSETQ. This CDR3 is built from 18 residues. V shed 0 bases and J shed 2 bases, with 15 bases lying between them. CDR3 sequence: CASSLVGQGGPGANVLTF. The CDR3, as DNA: TGCGCCAGCAGCTTGGTGGGGCAGGGGGGACCTGGGGCCAACGTCCTGACTTTC.

This clone has a single count. The rearrangement links TRBV9 to TRBJ2-7, with TRBD2 matching over 7 bases. The length of the CDR3 is 14 residues. Germline V gene lookup returns CDR1 SGDLS and CDR2 YYNGEE. V lost 3 bases to trimming and J lost 3 bases; unmatched junction nucleotides: 6. CDR3 sequence: CASSAGGLGYEQYF. As DNA, the CDR3 is TGTGCCAGCAGCGCCGGCGGACTAGGCTACGAGCAGTACTTC.

This chain joins TRBV6-6 and TRBJ1-2, with 7 bases matching TRBD1. Germline assignment: CDR1 MNHNY and CDR2 SVGAGI (reference sequence). Losses at the gene ends were 5 bases for V and 1 base for J; bases not matched to a gene: 10. This CDR3 comprises 16 residues. The CDR3 DNA follows: TGTGCCAGCAGTCAGAGTCCCCGGGACAGTAACTATGGCTACACCTTC. It yields the protein CASSQSPRDSNYGYTF.

This sequence joins TRBV7-2 and TRBJ2-5; the match to TRBD2 covers 12 bases. CDR1 and CDR2 (germline): SGHTA, FQGNSA. The CDR3 totals 17 residues. V lost 6 bases and J lost 1; bases outside the gene matches: 9. The CDR3 DNA is TGTGCCAGCAGTCGAAAGACTAGCGGGGGAACCCAAGAGACCCAGTACTTC. It is translated as CASSRKTSGGTQETQYF.